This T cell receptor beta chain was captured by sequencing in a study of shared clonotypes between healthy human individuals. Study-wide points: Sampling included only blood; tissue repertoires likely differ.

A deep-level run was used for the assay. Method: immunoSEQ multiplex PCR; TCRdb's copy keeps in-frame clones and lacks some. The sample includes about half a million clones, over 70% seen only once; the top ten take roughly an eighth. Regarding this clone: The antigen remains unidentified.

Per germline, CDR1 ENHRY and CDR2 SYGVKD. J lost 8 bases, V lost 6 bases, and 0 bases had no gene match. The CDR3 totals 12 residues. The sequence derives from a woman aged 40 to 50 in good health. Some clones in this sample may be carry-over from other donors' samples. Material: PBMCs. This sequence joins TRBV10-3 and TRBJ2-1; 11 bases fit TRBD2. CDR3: CAIRGLADEQFF. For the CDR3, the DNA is TGTGCCATCAGGGGACTAGCGGATGAGCAGTTCTTC.